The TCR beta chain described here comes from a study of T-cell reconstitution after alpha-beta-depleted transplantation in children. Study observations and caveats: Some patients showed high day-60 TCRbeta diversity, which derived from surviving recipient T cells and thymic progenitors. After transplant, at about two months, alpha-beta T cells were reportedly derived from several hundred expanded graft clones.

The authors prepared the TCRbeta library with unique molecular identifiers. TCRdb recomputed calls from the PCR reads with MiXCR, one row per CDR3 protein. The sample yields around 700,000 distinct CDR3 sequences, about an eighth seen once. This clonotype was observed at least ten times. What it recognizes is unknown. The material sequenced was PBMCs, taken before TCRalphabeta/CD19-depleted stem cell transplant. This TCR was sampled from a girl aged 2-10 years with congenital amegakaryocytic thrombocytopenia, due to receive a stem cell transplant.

The CDR3 DNA reads as TGCGCCAGCAGCCAAGATCTCGCAATGGGCGAGCAGTACTTC. This sequence encodes CASSQDLAMGEQYF. The gene calls are TRBV4-1 and TRBJ2-7, with D uncertain. This CDR3 has 14 amino acids. Germline V lookup: CDR1 MGHRA, CDR2 YSYEKL. Trimming shortened V by 0 bases and J by 6 bases, and 12 bases separated the two germline ends.